Below are 19 T cell receptor beta chains sequenced from a single sample in a study of T-cell reconstitution after alpha-beta-depleted transplantation in children. The TCRbeta library was prepared with unique molecular identifiers. TCRdb ran MiXCR on the PCR reads and lists one entry per CDR3 protein. The profile shows fewer than 250,000 distinct CDR3 sequences, more than 15% of them singletons. The sequences come from PBMCs, mostly from graft donor cells, collected 360 days after TCRalphabeta/CD19-depleted stem cell transplant. The receptors derive from a male patient aged 2-15 years who had a stem cell transplant for acute lymphoblastic leukemia, so the T cells may come from the graft donor.

The chain joins TRBV18 to TRBJ1-1, with TRBD1 matching 7 bases. The CDR3 loop spans 15 amino acids. Germline CDR1 reads KGHSH; CDR2 reads LQKENI. After removal of 4 bases from V and 0 bases from J, the junction contained 5 bases not matched to a gene. The DNA of the CDR3 is TGTGCCAGCTCACTCTCGGGACAGTTGAACACTGAAGCTTTCTTT. Protein product: CASSLSGQLNTEAFF.

The chain combines TRBV5-6 with TRBJ1-1; D is possibly TRBD1 (6 bases). The CDR3 contains 14 residues. CDR1 and CDR2 from the germline V gene are SGHDT and YYEEEE. With 7 bases removed from V and 6 bases from J, the gap between germline ends came to 19 bases. The CDR3 DNA sequence: TGTGCCAGCGGTGCGGGACACCACCAACCTGAAGCTTTCTTT. Translated: CASGAGHHQPEAFF.

The CDR3 sequence: CASSLGSPTQYF. For the CDR3, the DNA is TGCGCCAGCAGCTTGGGATCTCCCACGCAGTATTTT. The chain uses TRBV5-1 and TRBJ2-3, with unresolved D. The CDR3 covers 12 residues. V shed 0 bases and J shed 9 bases, with 8 bases lying between them. Germline CDR1 is SGHRS and CDR2 is YFSETQ.

This chain uses TRBV28 with TRBJ2-5; 8 positions agree with TRBD1. The CDR3 spans 15 residues. V dropped 3 bases and J dropped 4; count of bases not matched to a gene: 7. Germline CDR1 reads MDHEN; CDR2 reads SYDVKM. The CDR3 is CASSFRQGIGETQYF. CDR3 in DNA: TGTGCCAGCAGTTTTCGACAGGGGATTGGAGAGACCCAGTACTTC.

This clonotype was counted a few times. V is TRBV5-1 and J is TRBJ1-2, with TRBD1 identical over 7 bases. With V trimmed by 4 bases and J by 4 bases, 10 bases remained unmatched. Germline V gene data show CDR1 as SGHRS and CDR2 as YFSETQ. CDR3 length: 15 amino acids. CDR3 residues: CASSPTGTVTYGYTF. The CDR3 bases are TGCGCCAGCAGCCCCACCGGGACAGTAACCTATGGCTACACCTTC.

This clonotype was seen at least ten times. This sequence joins TRBV3-1 and TRBJ2-7; 8 bases fit TRBD1. V lost 4 bases and J lost 3; bases outside the gene matches: 2. From germline, CDR1 is LGHDT and CDR2 YNNKEL (reference sequence). The CDR3 sequence is 13 residues long. CDR3 sequence reads: CASSRQGLYEQYF. DNA for the CDR3: TGTGCCAGCAGCCGACAGGGGCTCTACGAGCAGTACTTC.

This clonotype showed up just once. V is TRBV11-2 and J is TRBJ2-3; no reliable D call. V was cut by 3 bases and J by 0 bases, with 7 bases left in between. Germline values: CDR1 SGHAT, CDR2 FQNNGV. This CDR3 has 14 amino acids. The CDR3 loop reads CASSFSRSTDTQYF. CDR3 DNA: TGTGCCAGCAGCTTTAGTAGGAGCACAGATACGCAGTATTTT.

This rearrangement joins TRBV28 to TRBJ2-1; 8 positions match TRBD2. Germline V lookup: CDR1 MDHEN, CDR2 SYDVKM. J lost 3 bases, V lost 4 bases, and 8 bases had no gene match. The CDR3 is 16 amino acids. The CDR3 nucleotides read TGTGCCAGCAGTTCCCAAGCGGGAGTTGTCTACAATGAGCAGTTCTTC. Its translation is CASSSQAGVVYNEQFF.

The V gene is TRBV7-6, the J gene TRBJ2-5, with D possibly TRBD1 on 6 matching bases. Trimming took off 5 bases at V and 2 bases at J, with 15 bases between the two ends. CDR3 size: 15 residues. Looked up from germline, CDR1 is SGHVS and CDR2 is FNYEAQ. CDR3: CASSNRDTLQETQYF. The CDR3 nucleotides read TGTGCCAGCAGCAACCGGGACACCTTACAAGAGACCCAGTACTTC. Together with reference TRBV7-6 and TRBJ2-5, the CDR3 gives the full variable domain: GAGVSQSPRYKVTKRGQDVALRCDPISGHVSLYWYRQALGQGPEFLTYFNYEAQQDKSGLPNDRFSAERPEGSISTLTIQRTEQRDSAMYRCASSNRDTLQETQYFGPGTRLLVL.

In its sample, this clonotype was seen a few times. This sequence joins TRBV30 and TRBJ1-2; D not resolved. CDR1 is GTSNPN, CDR2 SVGIG, per germline (reference sequence). With 0 bases removed from V and 3 bases from J, the gap between germline ends came to 5 bases. This CDR3 is 12 amino acids long. CDR3 protein: CAWSVIDYGYTF. The CDR3 DNA sequence: TGTGCCTGGAGTGTAATCGACTATGGCTACACCTTC. Supplemented by reference TRBV30 and TRBJ1-2, the full variable domain reads SQTIHQWPATLVQPVGSPLSLECTVEGTSNPNLYWYRQAAGRGLQLLFYSVGIGQISSEVPQNLSASRPQDRQFILSSKKLLLSDSGFYLCAWSVIDYGYTFGSGTRLTVV.

The chain has TRBV20-1 and TRBJ2-7, with TRBD1 as a possible D gene (6 bases). The CDR3 is 14 residues long. Germline CDR1 is DFQATT and CDR2 is SNEGSKA (reference sequence). V lost 0 bases to trimming and J lost 3 bases, with 12 bases between them. CDR3 bases: TGCAGTGCTAGAGAGGGACACCCTAACTACGAGCAGTACTTC. As protein: CSAREGHPNYEQYF.

The V call is TRBV5-1, the J call TRBJ2-1; 11 bases align to TRBD2. Losses at the gene ends were 0 bases for V and 8 bases for J; bases not matched to a gene: 7. The CDR3 is made up of 16 amino acids. Germline V gene sequence: CDR1 SGHRS, CDR2 YFSETQ. The CDR3 loop reads CASSLVLAGGLDEQFF. The CDR3 nucleotides read TGCGCCAGCAGCTTGGTATTAGCGGGGGGGTTGGATGAGCAGTTCTTC.

This clonotype came up many times. The chain is built from TRBV29-1 and TRBJ2-5, with TRBD2 identical over 7 bases. CDR3 length: 11 amino acids. Trimming cost V 5 bases and J 5 bases; bases outside gene matches: 2. Germline CDR1 and CDR2: SQVTM and ANQGSEA. The CDR3 sequence: CSVPGGETQYF. CDR3 nucleotides: TGCAGCGTTCCCGGGGGGGAGACCCAGTACTTC.

J is TRBJ2-5 and V is TRBV10-3; TRBD1 matches 9 bases. Trimming cost V 9 bases and J 5 bases; bases outside gene matches: 4. Germline V gene sequence: CDR1 ENHRY, CDR2 SYGVKD. The CDR3 loop spans 12 amino acids. CDR3: CAIQGAGETQYF. CDR3 sequence (DNA): TGTGCCATACAGGGGGCTGGGGAGACCCAGTACTTC.

This chain uses TRBV28 with TRBJ1-1; the D is unclear. The CDR3 sequence is 15 residues long. The ends were cut back, 2 bases at V and 4 bases at J, with 14 bases in the middle. Germline V gives CDR1 MDHEN, CDR2 SYDVKM. CDR3 DNA sequence: TGTGCCAGCAGTTTAGCGTGGGGAAGGTCCACTGAAGCTTTCTTT. It encodes CASSLAWGRSTEAFF.

As to this clonotype: A much larger clonotype is one base distant, so this may be a read error. DNA of the CDR3: TGTGCCACCAGCAGAGATACAGGGGAAGAAAAACTGTTTTTT. Translating it yields CATSRDTGEEKLFF. The rearrangement links TRBV15 to TRBJ1-4; TRBD1 agrees at 7 bases. The V gene end was trimmed by 0 bases and the J gene end by 8 bases; junction bases not matched to a gene: 3. The CDR3 length is 14 residues. The germline V gene has CDR1 LNHNV and CDR2 YYDKDF (reference sequence).

There are a few counts of this clonotype. The V and J genes are TRBV7-2 and TRBJ2-5; D may be TRBD2 (5 bases). The CDR3 covers 17 residues. Trimming stripped 0 bases from V and 5 bases from J, with 19 bases between. Germline CDR1 and CDR2: SGHTA and FQGNSA. CDR3: CASSLARQSSAGETQYF. The CDR3 DNA is TGTGCCAGCAGCTTAGCGCGGCAGTCCAGTGCGGGTGAGACCCAGTACTTC.

This CDR3 reads CASTQRLGQSTDTQYF. As DNA, the CDR3 is TGTGCCAGCACCCAACGGCTGGGACAAAGCACAGATACGCAGTATTTT. The chain recombines TRBV12-3 or TRBV12-4 with TRBJ2-3, with D possibly TRBD1 on 6 matching bases. CDR3 length equals 16 residues. Trimming stripped 7 bases from V and 0 bases from J, with 17 bases between.

The chain combines TRBV5-4 with TRBJ1-3; D not resolved. From germline, CDR1 is SGHNT and CDR2 YYREEE (reference sequence). The length of the CDR3 is 16 residues. V lost 3 bases and J lost 0, with 13 bases in between. The CDR3 protein is CASSSPERDSGNTIYF. The CDR3 region has the DNA TGTGCCAGCAGCTCCCCGGAGAGAGACTCTGGAAACACCATATATTTT.